A single sample is the source of the 4 T cell receptor beta chains below, sequenced in a study of human T cells and chemical hapten exposure. Using its own MiXCR run on the RACE reads, TCRdb lists one record per CDR3 protein. The sample consists of hundreds of thousands of distinct CDR3 sequences, about 6.3% of them appearing once. Time point given: patch test 2, 6 weeks after DPC sensitization. Treatment here: therapeutic diphenylcyclopropenone sensitization with weekly scalp DPC. The specimen comprised whole blood, sampled in connection with sensitization to the hapten diphenylcyclopropenone (DPC). Receptors originate from a woman younger than 35 with alopecia areata. Some clones in this sample may be carry-over from other donors' samples.

This clonotype showed up many times. This sequence joins TRBV29-1 and TRBJ1-2, with D perhaps TRBD1 (6 bases). The germline gives CDR1 SQVTM, CDR2 ANQGSEA. The V and J ends lost 7 bases and 6 bases respectively, with 12 bases between them. There are 11 residues in the CDR3. The CDR3 sequence is CSAGGNDGYTF. CDR3 sequence (DNA): TGCAGCGCTGGGGGCAACGATGGCTACACCTTC.

This clonotype was observed a handful of times. For the CDR3, the DNA is TGCGCCAGCAGCCAAGGTCGCGCAGAGGGGGGCTACGAGCAGTACTTC. The encoded protein is CASSQGRAEGGYEQYF. This sequence joins TRBV4-3 and TRBJ2-7; D tentatively fits TRBD1 or TRBD2 (6 bases each). The CDR3 contains 16 residues. The V and J ends lost 1 base and 3 bases respectively, with 16 bases between them. Germline values: CDR1 LGHNA, CDR2 YSLEER.

This clonotype was seen more than once but under ten times. The chain combines TRBV7-8 with TRBJ1-6, with 9 nucleotides matching TRBD1. Trimming took 8 bases from V and 6 from J; bases not matched to a gene: 8. This CDR3 has 15 residues. Germline V lookup: CDR1 SGHVS, CDR2 FQNEAQ. CDR3 amino acids: CASGPTGGSNSPLHF. CDR3 sequence (DNA): TGTGCCAGCGGACCGACAGGGGGTTCTAATTCACCCCTCCACTTT.

This clonotype appeared many times. This chain uses TRBV7-9 with TRBJ1-2; D is ambiguous. Germline values: CDR1 SEHNR, CDR2 FQNEAQ (reference sequence). V was cut by 1 base and J by 0 bases, with 9 bases left in between. The CDR3 has 15 residues. The CDR3 nucleotides are TGTGCCAGCAGCTTAGATGGACCACCTAACTATGGCTACACCTTC. Translation gives CASSLDGPPNYGYTF.